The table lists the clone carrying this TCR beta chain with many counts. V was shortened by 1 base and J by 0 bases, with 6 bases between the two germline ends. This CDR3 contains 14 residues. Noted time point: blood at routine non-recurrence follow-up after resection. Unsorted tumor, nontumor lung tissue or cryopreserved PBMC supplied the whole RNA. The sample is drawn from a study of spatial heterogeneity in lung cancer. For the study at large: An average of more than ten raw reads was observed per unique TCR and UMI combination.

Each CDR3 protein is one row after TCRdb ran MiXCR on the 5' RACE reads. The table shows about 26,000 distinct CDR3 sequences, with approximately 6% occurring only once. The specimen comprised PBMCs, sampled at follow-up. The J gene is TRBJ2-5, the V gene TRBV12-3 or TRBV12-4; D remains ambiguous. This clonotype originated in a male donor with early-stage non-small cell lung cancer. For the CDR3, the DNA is TGTGCCAGCAGTTTAGAAACCTACCAAGAGACCCAGTACTTC. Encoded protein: CASSLETYQETQYF.